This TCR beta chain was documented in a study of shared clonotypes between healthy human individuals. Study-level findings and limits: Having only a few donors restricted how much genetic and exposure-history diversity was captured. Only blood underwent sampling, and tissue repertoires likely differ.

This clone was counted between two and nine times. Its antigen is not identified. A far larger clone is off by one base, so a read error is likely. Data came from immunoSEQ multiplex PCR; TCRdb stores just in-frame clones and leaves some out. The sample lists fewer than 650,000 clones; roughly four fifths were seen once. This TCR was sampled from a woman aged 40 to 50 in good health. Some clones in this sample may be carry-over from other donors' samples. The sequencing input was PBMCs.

This CDR3 reads CASSAMGAGIETQYF. The CDR3 nucleotides read TGTGCCAGCAGCGCTATGGGGGCAGGGATAGAGACCCAGTACTTC. This chain uses TRBV2 with TRBJ2-5; maybe TRBD1 (6 bases). V was trimmed by 6 bases and J by 4 bases, leaving 18 bases between them. The CDR3 has 15 amino acids. Germline values: CDR1 SNHLY, CDR2 FYNNEI.